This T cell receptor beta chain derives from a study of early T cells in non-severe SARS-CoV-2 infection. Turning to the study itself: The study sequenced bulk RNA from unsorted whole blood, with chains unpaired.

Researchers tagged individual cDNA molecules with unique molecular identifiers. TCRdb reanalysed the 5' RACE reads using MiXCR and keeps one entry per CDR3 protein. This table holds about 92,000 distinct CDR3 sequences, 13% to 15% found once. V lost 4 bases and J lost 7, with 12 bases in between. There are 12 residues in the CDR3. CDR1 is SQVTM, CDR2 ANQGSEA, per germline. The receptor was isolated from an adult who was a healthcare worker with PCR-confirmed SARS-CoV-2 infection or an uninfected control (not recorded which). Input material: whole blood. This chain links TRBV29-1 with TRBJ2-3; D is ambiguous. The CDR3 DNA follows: TGCAGCGTTGGGGATCTGGGAAATACGCAGTATTTT. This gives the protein CSVGDLGNTQYF.